One and the same sample provided the 8 T cell receptor beta chains below, sequenced in a study of T cells in Graves' hyperthyroidism and ophthalmopathy. The TCR beta CDR3 regions underwent amplification using RNA transcripts as the source. TCR CDR3 regions were first amplified by RT-PCR with HTBI primers. TCRdb itself ran the multiplex PCR reads through MiXCR, one entry per CDR3 protein. The table records 470,000 or so distinct CDR3 sequences, less than 25% of them present only once. Sequences were obtained from blood. The receptors were sampled from a man aged 18 to 29 with Graves' hyperthyroidism.

This chain links TRBV27 with TRBJ2-7; D unclear. CDR3 length: 13 residues. The V end lost 8 bases, the J end lost 0 bases, and 11 bases lay between the germline ends. CDR1 MNHEY and CDR2 SMNVEV come from the germline V gene (reference sequence). CDR3 DNA sequence: TGTGCCAGCCGTGACCTCAGCTCCTACGAGCAGTACGTC. Translated, it gives CASRDLSSYEQYV.

This chain uses TRBV28 with TRBJ2-7, with TRBD2 matching over 12 bases. Per the germline V gene, CDR1 is MDHEN and CDR2 is SYDVKM. With 4 bases clipped from V and 0 bases from J, the junction kept 4 bases outside the gene matches. This CDR3 contains 16 residues. CDR3 residues: CASSSETSGSSYEQYF. DNA of the CDR3: TGTGCCAGCAGTTCCGAGACTAGCGGGAGCTCCTACGAGCAGTACTTC.

The rearrangement links TRBV5-4 to TRBJ1-1; a possible D gene is TRBD1 (6 bases). This CDR3 region has 16 residues. From germline, CDR1 is SGHNT and CDR2 YYREEE (reference sequence). V lost 4 bases to trimming and J lost 2 bases, with 18 bases between them. CDR3 loop: CASSADLTGGNTEAFF. The CDR3 DNA sequence: TGTGCCAGCAGCGCTGATTTGACAGGAGGAAACACTGAAGCTTTCTTT.

There are many counts of this clonotype. The chain has TRBV5-1 and TRBJ1-1, with 10 bases aligning to TRBD1. The CDR3 contains 15 residues. V lost 4 bases to trimming and J lost 8 bases; unmatched junction nucleotides: 11. Germline values: CDR1 SGHRS, CDR2 YFSETQ. DNA of the CDR3: TGCGCCAGCAGCCCTACCGGGACAGGGGAAGGGGAAGCTTTCTTT. This codes for CASSPTGTGEGEAFF. The whole variable domain, remainder taken from reference TRBV5-1 and TRBJ1-1, is KAGVTQTPRYLIKTRGQQVTLSCSPISGHRSVSWYQQTPGQGLQFLFEYFSETQRNKGNFPGRFSGRQFSNSRSEMNVSTLELGDSALYLCASSPTGTGEGEAFFGQGTRLTVV.

The gene calls are TRBV7-8 and TRBJ2-5, with 11 bases aligning to TRBD2. The V segment lost 1 base and the J segment 4 bases; nucleotides outside the gene matches: 8. The germline V gene has CDR1 SGHVS and CDR2 FQNEAQ. The CDR3 spans 17 residues. The CDR3 is CASSLERLAGTGETQYF. The CDR3 nucleotides are TGTGCCAGCAGCTTAGAAAGACTAGCGGGGACCGGAGAGACCCAGTACTTC.

The genes are TRBV18 and TRBJ2-6; no definite D call. The V and J ends lost 3 bases and 2 bases respectively, with 5 bases between them. The V gene's germline CDR1 is KGHSH and CDR2 LQKENI. CDR3 length: 14 residues. The CDR3 bases are TGTGCCAGCTCACCGCAACCTGGGGCCAACGTCCTGACTTTC. This encodes CASSPQPGANVLTF.

In its sample, this clonotype was seen many times. The chain joins TRBV6-5 to TRBJ2-7, with a weak D call TRBD2 (5 bases). The CDR3 totals 14 residues. The V gene lost 8 bases and the J gene lost 0 bases, with 14 bases spanning the gap. The V gene's germline CDR1 is MNHEY and CDR2 SVGAGI. The CDR3 loop reads CASVLDFHSYEQYF. CDR3 bases: TGTGCCAGCGTTTTGGACTTCCACTCCTACGAGCAGTACTTC.

This clonotype was seen a single time. The chain employs TRBV6-1 and TRBJ2-7; 7 bases are a match to TRBD1. The germline gives CDR1 MNHNS, CDR2 SASEGT. The V and J ends lost 4 bases and 10 bases, in that order; junction bases with no gene match: 10. This CDR3 has 13 amino acids. CDR3 protein: CASSGTSEGAQYF. Written as DNA, the CDR3 is TGTGCCAGCAGTGGAACCTCTGAGGGGGCCCAGTACTTC.